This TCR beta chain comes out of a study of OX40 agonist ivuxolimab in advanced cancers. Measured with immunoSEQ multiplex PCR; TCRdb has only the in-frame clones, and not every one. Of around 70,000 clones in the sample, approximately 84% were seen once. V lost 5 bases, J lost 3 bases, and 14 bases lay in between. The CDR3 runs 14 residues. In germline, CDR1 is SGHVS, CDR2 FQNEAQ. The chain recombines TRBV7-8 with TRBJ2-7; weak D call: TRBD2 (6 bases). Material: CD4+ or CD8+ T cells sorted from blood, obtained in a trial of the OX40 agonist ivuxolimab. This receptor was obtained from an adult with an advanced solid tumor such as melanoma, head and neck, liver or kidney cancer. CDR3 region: CASSPNRLDYEQYF. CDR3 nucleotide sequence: TGTGCCAGCAGCCCTAACCGACTAGACTACGAGCAGTACTTC.